These 32 T cell receptor beta chains were all obtained from the same sample, sequenced in a study of blood T cell repertoires in COVID-19. Assay used: immunoSEQ multiplex PCR; TCRdb lists only in-frame clones, some missing. The sample lists 90,000 to 120,000 clones; 87% were seen once. Sequencing used peripheral blood. These receptors all come from a man aged 50 to 59 with acute or convalescent COVID-19.

The DNA for the CDR3 is TGTGCCAGCAGCCTCGGGACAGGCAGGTACCAAGAGACCCAGTACTTC. Translation: CASSLGTGRYQETQYF. The V gene is TRBV11-3, the J gene TRBJ2-5; 8 bases align to TRBD1. The CDR3 extends over 16 amino acids. V shed 5 bases, J shed 0 bases, and the junction held 8 bases outside the gene matches. Germline CDR1 is SGHNT and CDR2 is YENEEA.

The chain recombines TRBV10-3 with TRBJ2-7; 10 bases agree with TRBD2. V gave up 11 bases and J gave up 9 bases; unmatched junction bases: 7. CDR1 and CDR2 from the germline V gene are ENHRY and SYGVKD. The CDR3 totals 11 residues. The CDR3 region is CAASGGGGQYF. CDR3 coding DNA: TGTGCCGCCAGCGGGGGGGGAGGGCAGTACTTC.

This clone was detected once. The chain uses TRBV7-9 and TRBJ2-2; the D gene is possibly TRBD1 (6 bases). Germline V gene sequence: CDR1 SEHNR, CDR2 FQNEAQ (reference sequence). V lost 5 bases and J lost 1, with 14 bases in between. The CDR3 contains 16 residues. The CDR3 spells CASSAAGTLNTGELFF. Written as DNA, the CDR3 is TGTGCCAGCAGCGCGGCTGGGACATTGAACACCGGGGAGCTGTTTTTT.

The chain combines TRBV9 with TRBJ2-7; 9 bases are shared with TRBD2. The V and J ends lost 0 bases and 5 bases, in that order; junction bases with no gene match: 6. CDR3 length equals 15 residues. CDR1 is SGDLS, CDR2 YYNGEE, per germline. The CDR3 DNA is TGTGCCAGCAGCGTAGAGGCGGGAGGGCCCCACGAGCAGTACTTC. Its translation: CASSVEAGGPHEQYF. The whole variable domain, remainder taken from reference TRBV9 and TRBJ2-7, is DSGVTQTPKHLITATGQRVTLRCSPRSGDLSVYWYQQSLDQGLQFLIQYYNGEERAKGNILERFSAQQFPDLHSELNLSSLELGDSALYFCASSVEAGGPHEQYFGPGTRLTVT.

The J gene is TRBJ2-1, the V gene TRBV28; D unclear. This CDR3 comprises 16 residues. CDR1 is MDHEN and CDR2 is SYDVKM in the germline V gene. Trimming cost V 6 bases and J 2 bases, with 17 bases left between them. In DNA form, the CDR3 reads TGTGCCAGCAGCTACTCTATTGACTTTACCTACAATGAGCAGTTCTTC. Protein sequence: CASSYSIDFTYNEQFF.

This clone has a handful of counts. The genes are TRBV9 and TRBJ2-5, with 9 nucleotides matching TRBD2. CDR3 length equals 15 residues. Germline values: CDR1 SGDLS, CDR2 YYNGEE. V gave up 4 bases and J gave up 2 bases; unmatched junction bases: 6. In DNA, the CDR3 is TGTGCCAGCAGCTTTAGCGGGAGAGGGCAAGAGACCCAGTACTTC. Protein sequence: CASSFSGRGQETQYF.

The V gene is TRBV30, the J gene TRBJ2-1; 7 positions match TRBD1. Germline loops: CDR1 GTSNPN, CDR2 SVGIG (reference sequence). The CDR3 consists of 15 residues. The V gene end was trimmed by 2 bases and the J gene end by 0 bases; junction bases not matched to a gene: 4. CDR3 in DNA: TGTGCCTGGAGTCCGGGACAGAGCTCCTACAATGAGCAGTTCTTC. Its translation: CAWSPGQSSYNEQFF.

The chain is built from TRBV6-1 and TRBJ1-5, with D possibly being TRBD1 (6 bases). The CDR3 extends over 15 amino acids. Germline V lookup: CDR1 MNHNS, CDR2 SASEGT. The V and J ends lost 0 bases and 4 bases respectively, with 10 bases between them. CDR3 in amino acids: CASSEARTANQPQHF. DNA of the CDR3: TGTGCCAGCAGTGAAGCGCGGACAGCTAATCAGCCCCAGCATTTT.

V usage is TRBV25-1 and J usage is TRBJ2-2; D remains ambiguous. Trimming left V 3 bases short and J 6 bases short, with 5 bases between. There are 12 residues in the CDR3. Germline loops: CDR1 MGHDK, CDR2 SYGVNS. The CDR3 protein is CASSDFAGELFF. The CDR3 DNA reads TGTGCCAGCAGTGATTTCGCCGGGGAGCTGTTTTTT.

The chain has TRBV7-9 and TRBJ2-1, with D perhaps TRBD2 (6 bases). V was trimmed by 1 base and J by 4 bases, leaving 14 bases between them. This CDR3 has 16 amino acids. The germline CDR1 and CDR2 sequences are SEHNR and FQNEAQ (reference sequence). CDR3 in DNA: TGTGCCAGCAGCTTAGGAGGAGCGGGTAGATACAATGAGCAGTTCTTC. This gives the protein CASSLGGAGRYNEQFF.

V and J are TRBV27 and TRBJ1-2, with D unresolved. This CDR3 has 15 residues. Germline assignment: CDR1 MNHEY and CDR2 SMNVEV (reference sequence). V was cut by 0 bases and J by 4 bases, with 12 bases left in between. CDR3 sequence reads: CASSLSNGVGYGYTF. CDR3 DNA: TGTGCCAGCAGTTTATCAAACGGGGTTGGCTATGGCTACACCTTC.

This clone is termed medium-sized. V gene TRBV20-1 combines with J gene TRBJ2-7; maybe TRBD1 (5 bases). Deletions cut 3 bases from V and 2 bases from J, with 17 bases between. This CDR3 is built from 15 residues. Germline-derived CDR1 and CDR2 are DFQATT and SNEGSKA (reference sequence). The chain's CDR3 is CSASLFGQSAYEQYF. Written as DNA, the CDR3 is TGCAGTGCTAGTCTATTCGGACAATCAGCCTACGAGCAGTACTTC.

This chain uses TRBV7-6 with TRBJ2-3; weak D call: TRBD1 (6 bases). The CDR3 contains 13 residues. V was cut by 3 bases and J by 6 bases, with 10 bases left in between. CDR1 is SGHVS and CDR2 is FNYEAQ in the germline V gene. The CDR3 loop is CASSLQGSDTQYF. Written as DNA, the CDR3 is TGTGCCAGCAGCTTGCAGGGGTCGGATACGCAGTATTTT.

This chain connects TRBV5-5 to TRBJ2-7; no clear D. CDR1 is SGHKS and CDR2 is YYEKEE in the germline V gene (reference sequence). V lost 0 bases, J lost 1 base, and 8 bases lay in between. This CDR3 comprises 14 residues. CDR3: CASSLAGFSYEQYF. The CDR3 DNA follows: TGTGCCAGCAGCTTGGCCGGGTTTTCCTACGAGCAGTACTTC.

This chain joins TRBV11-2 and TRBJ2-7; D gene ambiguous. This CDR3 has 13 amino acids. V shed 7 bases and J shed 0 bases, with 10 bases lying between them. Per germline, CDR1 SGHAT and CDR2 FQNNGV. Written as DNA, the CDR3 is TGTGCCAGCAAGAATCCCAGCTCCTACGAGCAGTACTTC. It codes for CASKNPSSYEQYF. Using reference TRBV11-2 and TRBJ2-7 for the parts outside the CDR3, the full variable domain is EAGVAQSPRYKIIEKRQSVAFWCNPISGHATLYWYQQILGQGPKLLIQFQNNGVVDDSQLPKDRFSAERLKGVDSTLKIQPAKLEDSAVYLCASKNPSSYEQYFGPGTRLTVT.

This sequence joins TRBV28 and TRBJ1-5, with D possibly TRBD1 on 6 matching bases. V was shortened by 5 bases and J by 1 base, with 12 bases between the two germline ends. The CDR3 sequence is 15 residues long. CDR1 MDHEN and CDR2 SYDVKM come from the germline V gene. In DNA form, the CDR3 reads TGTGCCAGCAGTCTCCAGGGGCCGAGCAATCAGCCCCAGCATTTT. Translating it yields CASSLQGPSNQPQHF.

The genes are TRBV30 and TRBJ2-3, with unresolved D. The CDR3 extends over 11 amino acids. The germline CDR1 and CDR2 sequences are GTSNPN and SVGIG (reference sequence). V was cut by 1 base and J by 14 bases, with 13 bases left in between. CDR3 DNA: TGTGCCTGGAGTGAACTCCCACGGTGGTATTTT. It yields the protein CAWSELPRWYF.

This chain connects TRBV11-3 to TRBJ2-1; D may be TRBD1 (6 bases). V was pared by 2 bases and J by 4 bases, with 9 bases between. Germline values: CDR1 SGHNT, CDR2 YENEEA. This CDR3 is 14 amino acids long. The CDR3 sequence: CASSLRQGYNEQFF. The CDR3 DNA reads as TGTGCCAGCAGCTTACGTCAGGGGTACAATGAGCAGTTCTTC.

V and J are TRBV4-1 and TRBJ2-1; D not resolved. CDR1 MGHRA and CDR2 YSYEKL come from the germline V gene. With 0 bases removed from V and 7 bases from J, the gap between germline ends came to 10 bases. This CDR3 has 14 residues. The CDR3 reads CASSQDGPGNEQFF. The CDR3 DNA reads as TGCGCCAGCAGCCAAGACGGCCCCGGGAATGAGCAGTTCTTC.

This clone was found a few times. The rearrangement links TRBV14 to TRBJ2-2; D gene ambiguous. The CDR3 is 13 residues long. Germline assignment: CDR1 SGHDN and CDR2 FVKESK. Trimming removed 1 base from V and 4 bases from J, with 4 bases in between. CDR3 sequence reads: CASSQVSTGELFF. CDR3 nucleotides: TGTGCCAGCAGCCAAGTCTCCACCGGGGAGCTGTTTTTT.

The chain couples TRBV28 to TRBJ2-3; 9 bases agree with TRBD2. The CDR3 is 14 amino acids. The J segment lost 9 bases and the V segment lost 3 bases, leaving 7 bases of the junction unmatched. Germline V CDR1 and CDR2: MDHEN, SYDVKM. The CDR3 DNA is TGTGCCAGCAGTTTGGGGGCTAGCGGGAAAACGCAGTATTTT. Translating it yields CASSLGASGKTQYF.

The chain combines TRBV5-1 with TRBJ1-1; a possible D gene is TRBD1 (6 bases). The germline CDR1 and CDR2 sequences are SGHRS and YFSETQ. The CDR3 spans 14 residues. V lost 0 bases, J lost 2 bases, and 8 bases lay in between. In DNA, the CDR3 is TGCGCCAGCAGCTTGGGGGACATCAACACTGAAGCTTTCTTT. This codes for CASSLGDINTEAFF.

The chain couples TRBV13 to TRBJ2-1; 10 positions agree with TRBD2. V lost 4 bases and J lost 6; bases outside the gene matches: 9. The germline gives CDR1 PRHDT, CDR2 FYEKMQ (reference sequence). CDR3 size: 16 residues. Here the CDR3 reads CASSSKAGGLGNEQFF. The CDR3 DNA reads TGTGCCAGCAGCTCCAAAGCGGGAGGGCTTGGCAATGAGCAGTTCTTC.

The V and J genes are TRBV5-5 and TRBJ2-2; 7 nucleotides agree with TRBD2. CDR3 length: 15 amino acids. Losses at the gene ends were 6 bases for V and 5 bases for J; bases not matched to a gene: 10. Germline lookup yields CDR1 SGHKS and CDR2 YYEKEE (reference sequence). This chain's CDR3 is CASTREASRTGELFF. As DNA, the CDR3 is TGTGCCAGCACCCGGGAGGCAAGCAGAACCGGGGAGCTGTTTTTT.

The chain has TRBV2 and TRBJ2-1; D not certain. The length of the CDR3 is 15 residues. Between the trimmed V and J ends, which lost 7 bases and 8 bases, there was a span of 21 bases. From germline, CDR1 is SNHLY and CDR2 FYNNEI. DNA for the CDR3: TGTGCCAGCACCGTCGGAGCCCCCGGCGATTATGAGCAGTTCTTC. This encodes CASTVGAPGDYEQFF.

The chain has TRBV19 and TRBJ1-5; tentative D call: TRBD1 (5 bases). The V and J ends lost 11 bases and 1 base respectively, with 12 bases between them. The V gene's germline CDR1 is LNHDA and CDR2 SQIVND (reference sequence). This CDR3 has 13 amino acids. The CDR3 region is CAAKGRSNQPQHF. In DNA, the CDR3 is TGTGCCGCCAAGGGGAGGAGCAATCAGCCCCAGCATTTT.

The chain is built from TRBV28 and TRBJ1-5, with a weak D call TRBD1 (6 bases). The V end was cut by 2 bases, the J end by 0 bases, with 8 bases between. The CDR3 is 15 residues long. Germline V gene data show CDR1 as MDHEN and CDR2 as SYDVKM. CDR3 loop: CASSLAGDSNQPQHF. DNA for the CDR3: TGTGCCAGCAGTTTAGCAGGGGATAGCAATCAGCCCCAGCATTTT. The full variable domain, rest sourced from reference TRBV28 and TRBJ1-5, is DVKVTQSSRYLVKRTGEKVFLECVQDMDHENMFWYRQDPGLGLRLIYFSYDVKMKEKGDIPEGYSVSREKKERFSLILESASTNQTSMYLCASSLAGDSNQPQHFGDGTRLSIL.

The V gene is TRBV30, the J gene TRBJ2-1, with D tentatively TRBD2 (6 bases). This CDR3 spans 12 amino acids. Trimming took off 0 bases at V and 7 bases at J, with 7 bases between the two ends. Per germline, CDR1 GTSNPN and CDR2 SVGIG (reference sequence). The CDR3 DNA is TGTGCCTGGAGTGTAAGCGGGAATGAGCAGTTCTTC. This gives the protein CAWSVSGNEQFF.

The chain is built from TRBV2 and TRBJ2-5; no definite D call. The CDR3 loop spans 14 amino acids. Germline CDR1 reads SNHLY; CDR2 reads FYNNEI. The V and J ends lost 6 bases and 0 bases respectively, with 11 bases between them. CDR3 nucleotides: TGTGCCAGCAGGAGCGCCGAGTACCAAGAGACCCAGTACTTC. As protein: CASRSAEYQETQYF.

This clone was observed a few times. The CDR3 nucleotides read TGTGCCAGCAGCTTAAAGGGGGACGGGAACACTGAAGCTTTCTTT. It yields the protein CASSLKGDGNTEAFF. J is TRBJ1-1 and V is TRBV7-2, with D tentatively TRBD1 (6 bases). Germline CDR1 and CDR2: SGHTA and FQGNSA. V lost 2 bases to trimming and J lost 1 base, with 11 bases between them. There are 15 residues in the CDR3.

J is TRBJ2-6 and V is TRBV5-1, with 7 bases lining up with TRBD1. This CDR3 is 16 amino acids long. Trimming at V came to 0 bases and at J to 7 bases, leaving 7 bases not matched to a gene. Germline V gene sequence: CDR1 SGHRS, CDR2 YFSETQ. In nucleotides, the CDR3 is TGCGCCAGCAGCTTGGTAGGGGGCGAGCGCGCCAACGTCCTGACTTTC. This encodes CASSLVGGERANVLTF.

The CDR3 DNA is TGTGCCAGCAGTCTCTCGACAAGTGAAGCTTTCTTT. It yields the protein CASSLSTSEAFF. This chain links TRBV12-3 or TRBV12-4 with TRBJ1-1; unclear D gene. The CDR3 length is 12 residues. Deletions cut 5 bases from V and 7 bases from J, with 11 bases between.